This T cell receptor (beta chain) was profiled in a study of post-analysis software for immune sequencing data. Whole-study findings and limits: A handful of TRBV segments were significantly more frequent in patients than in controls. TRBV5-6, TRBV5-1 and TRBV20-1 were among these segments. Significantly lower normalized Chao1 diversity was seen in multiple sclerosis patients than in controls.

The CDR3 runs 18 residues. The V end lost 1 base, the J end lost 8 bases, and 26 bases lay between the germline ends. Germline loops: CDR1 MNHEY, CDR2 SVGAGI. This clonotype was detected only a few times. As yet, its antigen is unknown. The TCR beta cDNA libraries carried unique molecular identifiers. Using its own MiXCR run on the PCR reads, TCRdb lists one record per CDR3 protein. This sample has around 770,000 distinct CDR3 sequences, with roughly 50% found just once. The material sequenced was blood. This clonotype was obtained from a girl aged 10 to 17 with multiple sclerosis. V usage is TRBV6-5 and J usage is TRBJ1-2, with D perhaps matching TRBD1 (5 bases). DNA of the CDR3: TGTGCCAGCAGTTACTACTCAGGGCCCGAAGTTCCGAAGAGAGGCTACACCTTC. Translation: CASSYYSGPEVPKRGYTF.